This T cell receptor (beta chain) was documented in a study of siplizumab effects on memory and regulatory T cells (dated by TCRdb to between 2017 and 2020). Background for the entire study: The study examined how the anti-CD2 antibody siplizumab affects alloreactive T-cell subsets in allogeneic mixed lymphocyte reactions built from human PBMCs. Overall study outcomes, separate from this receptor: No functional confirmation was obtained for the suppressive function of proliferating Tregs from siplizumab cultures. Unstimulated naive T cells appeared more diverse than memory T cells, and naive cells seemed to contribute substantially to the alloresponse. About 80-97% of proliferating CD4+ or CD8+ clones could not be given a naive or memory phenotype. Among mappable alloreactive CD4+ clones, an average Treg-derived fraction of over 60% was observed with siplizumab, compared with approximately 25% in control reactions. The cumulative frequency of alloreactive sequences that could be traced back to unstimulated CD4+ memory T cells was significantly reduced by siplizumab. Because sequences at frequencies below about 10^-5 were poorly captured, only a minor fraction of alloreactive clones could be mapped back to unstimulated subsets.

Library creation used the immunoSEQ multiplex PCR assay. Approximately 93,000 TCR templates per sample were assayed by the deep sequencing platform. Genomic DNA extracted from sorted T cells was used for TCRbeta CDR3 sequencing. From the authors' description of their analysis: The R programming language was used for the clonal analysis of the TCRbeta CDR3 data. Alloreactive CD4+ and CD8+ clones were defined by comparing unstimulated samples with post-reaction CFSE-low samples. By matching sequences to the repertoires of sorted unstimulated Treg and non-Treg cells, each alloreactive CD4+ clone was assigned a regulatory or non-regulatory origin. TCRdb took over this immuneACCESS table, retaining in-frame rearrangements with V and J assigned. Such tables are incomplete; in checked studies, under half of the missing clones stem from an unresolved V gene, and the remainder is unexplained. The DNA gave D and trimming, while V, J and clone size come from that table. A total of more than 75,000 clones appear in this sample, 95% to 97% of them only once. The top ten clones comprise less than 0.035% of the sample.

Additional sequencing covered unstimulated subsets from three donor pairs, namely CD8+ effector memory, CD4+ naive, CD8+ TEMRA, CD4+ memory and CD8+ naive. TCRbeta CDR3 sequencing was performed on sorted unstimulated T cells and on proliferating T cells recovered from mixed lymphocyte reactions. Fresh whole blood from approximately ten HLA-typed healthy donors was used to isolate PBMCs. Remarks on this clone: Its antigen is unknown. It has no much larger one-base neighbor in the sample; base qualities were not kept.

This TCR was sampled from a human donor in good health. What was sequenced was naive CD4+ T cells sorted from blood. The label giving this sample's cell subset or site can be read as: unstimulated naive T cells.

The DNA sequence reads TGTGCCAGCTCACCAACGGCTGAGGGTTACGAGCAGTACTTC. Its product reads: CASSPTAEGYEQYF. Recombination connected TRBV18 to TRBJ2-7; TRBD2 is a possible D gene, resting on 5 matching bases. CDR1 KGHSH and CDR2 LQKENI are derived from the germline V gene. V loses 2 bases of germline sequence and J loses 4 bases, and the interval between the two ends is 12 bases. The CDR3 sequence holds 14 residues, the cysteine and phenylalanine included. Only CDR3 DNA is held: 42 bases, read in frame from base 1.